A selection of T cell receptor beta chains follows, all from one sample in a study of early T cells in non-severe SARS-CoV-2 infection. Using its own MiXCR run on the 5' RACE reads, TCRdb lists one record per CDR3 protein. Of roughly 70,000 distinct CDR3 sequences in the sample, approximately 13% were seen once. The sequenced material came from whole blood. These receptors all come from an adult who was a healthcare worker with PCR-confirmed SARS-CoV-2 infection or an uninfected control (not recorded which). CDR3s include the opening cysteine and the closing phenylalanine or tryptophan. The D gene is left open where the match is weak. Where a row states a size, it is once, few, many or the class of an expanded clone; other rows omit it.

clone_size	cdr3_length	v_call	d_call	j_call	cdr3_aa	cdr3_nt
many	14	TRBV18	-	TRBJ2-1	CASSPDWNYNEQFF	TGTGCCAGCTCACCGGACTGGAACTACAATGAGCAGTTCTTC
many	15	TRBV7-2	TRBD2	TRBJ2-1	CASSRGLAGNNEQFF	TGTGCCAGCAGCCGGGGACTAGCGGGAAATAATGAGCAGTTCTTC
many	13	TRBV24-1	-	TRBJ2-1	CATSDQMNNEQFF	TGTGCCACCAGTGATCAAATGAACAATGAGCAGTTCTTC
few	15	TRBV7-2	TRBD1	TRBJ1-5	CASSLWDRGGQPQHF	TGTGCCAGCAGCTTATGGGACAGGGGCGGTCAGCCCCAGCATTTT
-	14	TRBV7-3	TRBD1	TRBJ2-5	CASSSDRGAETQYF	TGTGCCAGCAGCTCGGACAGGGGCGCGGAGACCCAGTACTTC
-	10	TRBV29-1	-	TRBJ2-1	CSARNKEQFF	TGCAGCGCCAGAAACAAGGAGCAGTTCTTC
-	14	TRBV20-1	TRBD2	TRBJ2-3	CSAIDSGSTDTQYF	TGCAGTGCAATCGATAGCGGGAGCACAGATACGCAGTATTTT
-	14	TRBV10-3	-	TRBJ2-7	CAISEWDPSYEQYF	TGTGCCATCAGTGAGTGGGACCCTTCCTACGAGCAGTACTTC
few	14	TRBV10-3	-	TRBJ1-1	CAITEVGGGTEAFF	TGTGCCATCACCGAAGTCGGGGGCGGCACTGAAGCTTTCTTT
few	12	TRBV24-1	-	TRBJ2-1	CATSDYSNEQFF	TGTGCCACCAGTGATTACAGCAATGAGCAGTTCTTC
-	14	TRBV18	-	TRBJ2-1	CASSSLPWDNEQFF	TGTGCCAGCTCGTCCCTTCCTTGGGACAATGAGCAGTTCTTC
many	13	TRBV6-1	-	TRBJ2-7	CASTHRDRYEQYF	TGTGCCAGCACCCACAGGGATCGCTACGAGCAGTACTTC
-	16	TRBV19	TRBD1	TRBJ2-2	CASRTTGTGTTGELFF	TGTGCCAGTAGGACGACCGGGACAGGGACAACCGGGGAGCTGTTTTTT
many	13	TRBV2	-	TRBJ1-2	CASSAGSDYGYTF	TGTGCCAGCAGTGCAGGATCCGACTATGGCTACACCTTC
few	14	TRBV3-1	TRBD1	TRBJ1-6	CASSRGQGISPLHF	TGTGCCAGCAGCCGCGGACAGGGGATCTCACCCCTCCACTTT
-	13	TRBV28	-	TRBJ2-1	CANSLGFLYEQFF	TGTGCCAACAGTTTAGGGTTTCTTTATGAGCAGTTCTTC
many	12	TRBV28	-	TRBJ1-1	CASLTVNTEAFF	TGTGCCAGTTTGACCGTCAACACTGAAGCTTTCTTT
many	16	TRBV5-1	TRBD2	TRBJ2-4	CASSLGPGGTKNIQYF	TGCGCCAGCAGCTTGGGGCCGGGAGGTACCAAAAACATTCAGTACTTC
-	15	TRBV28	TRBD2	TRBJ2-1	CASSWGGLAGDEQFF	TGTGCCAGCAGTTGGGGAGGGCTAGCGGGAGATGAGCAGTTCTTC
many	15	TRBV20-1	-	TRBJ1-1	CSTIRFGGAGTEAFF	TGCAGTACTATACGTTTCGGGGGGGCCGGAACTGAAGCTTTCTTT
many	14	TRBV28	-	TRBJ1-5	CASRGPISNQPQHF	TGTGCCAGCAGAGGACCGATTAGCAATCAGCCCCAGCATTTT
few	13	TRBV25-1	-	TRBJ2-7	CATSRWGTYEQYF	TGTGCCACTTCCCGTTGGGGTACCTACGAGCAGTACTTC
-	15	TRBV7-7	-	TRBJ2-1	CASSLGLANTNEQFF	TGTGCCAGCAGCTTAGGGTTAGCGAATACTAATGAGCAGTTCTTC
-	13	TRBV12-3/TRBV12-4	TRBD1	TRBJ1-1	CASSRDRATEAFF	TGTGCCAGCAGCCGGGACAGGGCTACTGAAGCTTTCTTT
many	16	TRBV7-2	TRBD2	TRBJ2-1	CASSRPLAGAYNEQFF	TGTGCCAGCAGCCGACCCTTAGCGGGAGCCTACAATGAGCAGTTCTTC
many	17	TRBV7-3	-	TRBJ2-3	CASSSFGQFDLTDTQYF	TGTGCCAGCAGCTCTTTCGGGCAGTTCGACCTCACAGATACGCAGTATTTT
-	16	TRBV3-1	-	TRBJ2-3	CASSQGEPNQGDTQYF	TGTGCCAGCAGCCAAGGGGAACCGAATCAGGGGGATACGCAGTATTTT
few	15	TRBV7-2	-	TRBJ2-1	CASSLVIGQNNEQFF	TGTGCCAGCAGCTTAGTTATCGGCCAAAACAATGAGCAGTTCTTC
many	13	TRBV20-1	-	TRBJ2-7	CSAGGTSSYEQYF	TGCAGTGCTGGCGGGACCAGCTCCTACGAGCAGTACTTC
-	14	TRBV24-1	-	TRBJ1-5	CATSVSNSNQPQHF	TGTGCCACCAGTGTCTCTAATAGCAATCAGCCCCAGCATTTT
-	14	TRBV11-2	-	TRBJ1-2	CASSYLPGGYGYTF	TGTGCCAGCAGCTACCTCCCAGGAGGCTATGGCTACACCTTC
many	16	TRBV29-1	TRBD2	TRBJ2-1	CSVESAPWEGINEQFF	TGCAGCGTTGAATCCGCTCCTTGGGAGGGTATCAATGAGCAGTTCTTC
many	14	TRBV29-1	TRBD2	TRBJ2-1	CSVSPLAVYNEQFF	TGCAGCGTGTCCCCTCTAGCGGTCTACAATGAGCAGTTCTTC
few	14	TRBV29-1	TRBD1	TRBJ2-2	CSVGQGSNTGELFF	TGCAGCGTCGGACAGGGGTCGAACACCGGGGAGCTGTTTTTT
-	15	TRBV7-6	-	TRBJ1-5	CASSPQGGSNQPQHF	TGTGCCAGCAGCCCACAGGGTGGTAGCAATCAGCCCCAGCATTTT
few	20	TRBV5-1	-	TRBJ2-6	CASSLDPDRRGFSGANVLTF	TGCGCCAGCAGCTTGGACCCAGACAGGAGGGGTTTCTCTGGGGCCAACGTCCTGACTTTC
-	17	TRBV6-2/TRBV6-3	TRBD1	TRBJ1-5	CASSFRQGARSNQPQHF	TGTGCCAGCAGTTTTAGACAGGGGGCACGTAGCAATCAGCCCCAGCATTTT
few	15	TRBV3-1	-	TRBJ2-2	CASSQGQISTGELFF	TGTGCCAGCAGCCAAGGACAGATCAGCACCGGGGAGCTGTTTTTT
few	19	TRBV29-1	TRBD1	TRBJ2-4	CSVIVGSLTGGLRPNIQYF	TGCAGCGTTATAGTCGGGTCCTTGACAGGGGGCTTGCGCCCAAACATTCAGTACTTC
few	17	TRBV6-2/TRBV6-3	-	TRBJ2-1	CASSSLQGSGSYNEQFF	TGTGCCAGCAGTTCCCTCCAGGGGTCCGGCTCCTACAATGAGCAGTTCTTC
many	14	TRBV27	TRBD1	TRBJ1-6	CASGRGGRNSPLHF	TGTGCCAGCGGCAGGGGGGGAAGAAATTCACCCCTCCACTTT
-	12	TRBV20-1	-	TRBJ2-5	CSARDLRGTQYF	TGCAGTGCTAGAGACCTTCGGGGGACCCAGTACTTC
-	12	TRBV5-6	-	TRBJ2-1	CASSSGAEKQFF	TGTGCCAGCAGCTCTGGAGCGGAGAAGCAGTTCTTC
-	18	TRBV7-8	-	TRBJ2-3	CASSFTRLARASVDTQYF	TGTGCCAGCAGCTTTACACGGCTAGCGCGGGCGTCGGTAGATACGCAGTATTTT
-	11	TRBV6-1	-	TRBJ2-2	CASEGEGELFF	TGTGCCAGCGAGGGAGAGGGGGAGCTGTTTTTT